Described below is a single T cell receptor (beta chain) sequence and its context. Its antigen remains unknown. The CDR3 loop spans 14 amino acids. Germline lookup yields CDR1 MNHEY and CDR2 SVGAGI. The V gene end was trimmed by 5 bases and the J gene end by 2 bases; junction bases not matched to a gene: 4. This entry is derived from a study of shared clonotypes between healthy human individuals. Study-wide results and limits: A reduction in generation probabilities was seen for non-shared clonotypes relative to those shared by all four donors. How much donors shared clonotypes was expected to be affected by sequencing depth.

A deep-level run was used for the assay. Measured with immunoSEQ multiplex PCR; TCRdb has only the in-frame clones, and not every one. This sample has 2 million to 3 million clones, with roughly 93% found just once. This rearrangement joins TRBV6-5 to TRBJ2-5, with 8 bases matching TRBD1. Material: naive CD4+ T cells from PBMCs. Described subset: CD45RA+ positively selected. This clonotype was sampled from a man aged 18 to 30 in good health. Some clones in this sample may be carry-over from other donors' samples. In DNA, the CDR3 is TGTGCCAGCAGTAAAACAGGGGGGCAAGAGACCCAGTACTTC. Its translation is CASSKTGGQETQYF.